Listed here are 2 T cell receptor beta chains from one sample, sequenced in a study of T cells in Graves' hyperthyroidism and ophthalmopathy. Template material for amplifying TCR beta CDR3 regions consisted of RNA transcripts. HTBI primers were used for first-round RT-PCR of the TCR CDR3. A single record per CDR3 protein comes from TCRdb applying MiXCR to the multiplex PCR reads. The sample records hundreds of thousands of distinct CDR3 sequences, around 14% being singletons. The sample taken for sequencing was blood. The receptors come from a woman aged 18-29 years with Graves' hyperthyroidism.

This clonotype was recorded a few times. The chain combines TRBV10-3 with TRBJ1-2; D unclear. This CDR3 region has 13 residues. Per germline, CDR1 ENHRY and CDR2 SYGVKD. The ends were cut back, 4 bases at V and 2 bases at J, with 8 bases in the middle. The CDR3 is CAISGAGNYGYTF. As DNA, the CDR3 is TGTGCCATCAGTGGGGCAGGAAACTATGGCTACACCTTC.

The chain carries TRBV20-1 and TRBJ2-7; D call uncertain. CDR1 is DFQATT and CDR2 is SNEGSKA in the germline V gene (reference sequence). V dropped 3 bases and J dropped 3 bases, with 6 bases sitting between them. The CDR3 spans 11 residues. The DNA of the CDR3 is TGCAGTGCTAGGGTTGACTACGAGCAGTACTTC. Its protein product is CSARVDYEQYF.